The rows below give T cell receptor beta chains drawn from one sample of a study of shared clonotypes between healthy human individuals. The protocol was immunoSEQ multiplex PCR, while the TCRdb copy is restricted to in-frame clones and leaves out a portion. Of around 550,000 clones listed, around 96% were seen once; the top ten hold approximately 0.12%. Sequencing used naive CD8+ T cells sorted from blood. All receptors derive from a woman aged 25 to 39 in good health. The CDR3 runs from the conserved cysteine through the conserved F or W.

TRBJ2-1 | TRBV6-6 | 16 | CASSYSAGLRYNEQFF
TRBJ2-7 | TRBV7-9 | 17 | CASSPPGGEGESYEQYF
TRBJ2-5 | TRBV5-1 | 15 | CASSVGTSLGETQYF
TRBJ2-1 | TRBV25-1 | 13 | CASRKSSYNEQFF
TRBJ2-7 | TRBV11-2 | 13 | CASSSGLAYEQYF
TRBJ1-4 | TRBV19 | 12 | CASQAFNEKLFF
TRBJ2-5 | TRBV11-3 | 15 | CASSLGRDLQETQYF
TRBJ1-1 | TRBV19 | 19 | CASSIDRQGVQVPDTEAFF
TRBJ1-1 | TRBV19 | 12 | CASSLGNTEAFF
TRBJ2-7 | TRBV7-8 | 12 | CASSSPNYEQYF
TRBJ2-7 | TRBV9 | 14 | CASSLLSERNEQYF
TRBJ2-2 | TRBV15 | 12 | CATSSLSGELFF
TRBJ2-7 | TRBV7-9 | 15 | CASSLEAGGQGEQYF
TRBJ2-1 | TRBV10-2 | 15 | CASSESRTRYNEQFF
TRBJ2-6 | TRBV29-1 | 15 | CSVTTGSTGANVLTF
TRBJ2-1 | TRBV2 | 14 | CASRSWDQNNERFF
TRBJ2-7 | TRBV27 | 14 | CASSLVRGAYEQYF
TRBJ1-2 | TRBV28 | 14 | CASSPPSANYGYTF
TRBJ2-7 | TRBV11-2 | 13 | CASSFGVTYEQYF
TRBJ2-5 | TRBV19 | 15 | CASSSWGTGRETQYF
TRBJ2-7 | TRBV19 | 14 | CASSPLEQPYEQYF
TRBJ1-3 | TRBV28 | 15 | CASSLWESSGNTIYF
TRBJ2-7 | TRBV28 | 14 | CASSLPGQGHEQYF
TRBJ2-1 | TRBV7-2 | 18 | CASSPRDLYYSSYNEQFF
TRBJ2-1 | TRBV29-1 | 14 | CSVVLASGKNEQFF
TRBJ1-4 | TRBV27 | 14 | CASRPGGLEEKLFF
TRBJ2-7 | TRBV12-1 | 13 | CASSSGLTYEQYF
TRBJ2-2 | TRBV5-4 | 15 | CASSPALAPPGELFF
TRBJ2-7 | TRBV9 | 13 | CASSVAPTYEQYF
TRBJ2-7 | TRBV28 | 13 | CASSEVTAYEQYF
TRBJ2-7 | TRBV2 | 15 | CASSKGLRYENEQYF
TRBJ2-1 | TRBV7-2 | 15 | CASSPRSSLANEQFF
TRBJ2-2 | TRBV4-2 | 18 | CASSQEASGIANTGELFF
TRBJ2-7 | TRBV27 | 14 | CASSLLAGAYEQYF
TRBJ2-7 | TRBV28 | 14 | CASSFRGAGVEQYF
TRBJ2-1 | TRBV28 | 14 | CASSSLAGGHEQFF
TRBJ1-2 | TRBV28 | 13 | CASSYTDYYGYTF
TRBJ2-1 | TRBV11-2 | 15 | CASSLVPREYNEQFF
TRBJ1-5 | TRBV6-6 | 14 | CASIDRVENQPQHF
TRBJ2-7 | TRBV5-4 | 14 | CASSLGNVPYEQYF
TRBJ1-2 | TRBV6-5 | 13 | CASSYSPGSGYTF
TRBJ2-1 | TRBV27 | 12 | CAAGGHYNEQFF
TRBJ2-7 | TRBV11-1 | 15 | CASSLASGISYEQYF
TRBJ1-4 | TRBV11-2 | 13 | CASSLGNNEKLFF